These 25 T cell receptor beta chains were sequenced from one sample in a study of shared clonotypes between healthy human individuals. CD8 cells classed as naive were CD45RO-negative and positively selected for CCR7, excluding terminally differentiated effector memory CD45RA+ cells. Assay used: immunoSEQ multiplex PCR; TCRdb lists only in-frame clones, some missing. Here the sample spans some 2.1 million clones, approximately 92% being singletons. The sample was naive CD8+ T cells from PBMCs. All receptors come from a man in his late teens or twenties in good health. Some clones in this sample may be carry-over from other donors' samples.

The chain has TRBV7-9 and TRBJ2-7; D is undetermined. V lost 5 bases, J lost 7 bases, and 12 bases lay in between. CDR3 length: 12 amino acids. Germline V gives CDR1 SEHNR, CDR2 FQNEAQ (reference sequence). The DNA for the CDR3 is TGTGCCAGCAGCCCCCAATCCGCGGAGCAGTACTTC. Translated: CASSPQSAEQYF.

The chain joins TRBV28 to TRBJ1-5, with D maybe TRBD1 (5 bases). V gave up 6 bases and J gave up 0 bases, with 15 bases separating them. CDR1 and CDR2 (germline): MDHEN, SYDVKM. The CDR3 extends over 16 amino acids. The CDR3 DNA reads as TGTGCCAGCAGGCTTGGGACGTATAATAGCAATCAGCCCCAGCATTTT. It encodes CASRLGTYNSNQPQHF. Full variable domain (outside the CDR3, taken from reference TRBV28 and TRBJ1-5): DVKVTQSSRYLVKRTGEKVFLECVQDMDHENMFWYRQDPGLGLRLIYFSYDVKMKEKGDIPEGYSVSREKKERFSLILESASTNQTSMYLCASRLGTYNSNQPQHFGDGTRLSIL.

The chain couples TRBV10-3 to TRBJ2-7, with a weak D call TRBD2 (6 bases). Deletions cut 0 bases from V and 2 bases from J, with 26 bases between. CDR1 and CDR2 from the germline V gene are ENHRY and SYGVKD. The length of the CDR3 is 20 residues. DNA for the CDR3: TGTGCCATCAGTGAGTCGCAGGGTCTCGGGAGAGTCGGGCGGGCCTACGAGCAGTACTTC. Translation gives CAISESQGLGRVGRAYEQYF.

About this clone itself: This same CDR3 is encoded by further DNA sequences in the sample. The rearrangement uses TRBV7-9 and TRBJ1-4; a weak D match, TRBD1 (5 bases). The CDR3 runs 15 residues. Deletions cut 1 base from V and 4 bases from J, with 10 bases between. Germline values: CDR1 SEHNR, CDR2 FQNEAQ (reference sequence). The CDR3, as DNA: TGTGCCAGCAGCTTAGTGGTGGGACGTAATGAAAAACTGTTTTTT. Translating gives CASSLVVGRNEKLFF. Full variable domain (rest looked up from reference TRBV7-9 and TRBJ1-4): DTGVSQNPRHKITKRGQNVTFRCDPISEHNRLYWYRQTLGQGPEFLTYFQNEAQLEKSRLLSDRFSAERPKGSFSTLEIQRTEQGDSAMYLCASSLVVGRNEKLFFGSGTQLSVL.

In its sample, this clone was seen once. The sample carries other DNA sequences with the same CDR3. The chain has TRBV2 and TRBJ2-7, with D tentatively TRBD2 (6 bases). CDR3 length: 13 amino acids. Germline lookup yields CDR1 SNHLY and CDR2 FYNNEI. Trimming stripped 9 bases from V and 1 base from J, with 13 bases between. DNA for the CDR3: TGTGCCAGTCGGGGGACTGGGTCCTACGAGCAGTACTTC. Amino acid sequence: CASRGTGSYEQYF. Complete variable domain (other parts from reference TRBV2 and TRBJ2-7): EPEVTQTPSHQVTQMGQEVILRCVPISNHLYFYWYRQILGQKVEFLVSFYNNEISEKSEIFDDQFSVERPDGSNFTLKIRSTKLEDSAMYFCASRGTGSYEQYFGPGTRLTVT.

This chain connects TRBV5-1 to TRBJ2-7, with D maybe TRBD1 (6 bases). The CDR3 has 15 residues. Trimming removed 4 bases from V and 2 bases from J, with 16 bases in between. Per germline, CDR1 SGHRS and CDR2 YFSETQ. CDR3 nucleotide sequence: TGCGCCAGCAGCCCAGGGACACTTCAAACCTACGAGCAGTACTTC. Its protein product is CASSPGTLQTYEQYF. The complete variable domain, with remaining parts taken from reference TRBV5-1 and TRBJ2-7, reads KAGVTQTPRYLIKTRGQQVTLSCSPISGHRSVSWYQQTPGQGLQFLFEYFSETQRNKGNFPGRFSGRQFSNSRSEMNVSTLELGDSALYLCASSPGTLQTYEQYFGPGTRLTVT.

The chain recombines TRBV6-5 with TRBJ1-1; D call uncertain. Germline V lookup: CDR1 MNHEY, CDR2 SVGAGI. This CDR3 is built from 13 residues. Trimming cost V 2 bases and J 5 bases, with 9 bases left between them. The CDR3 DNA reads as TGTGCCAGCAGTTACAGCTTTACGACTGAAGCTTTCTTT. Translating it yields CASSYSFTTEAFF.

This CDR3 reads CASSILDREGFTEAFF. The CDR3 region has the DNA TGTGCCAGCAGCATTCTTGACAGGGAAGGATTCACTGAAGCTTTCTTT. V gene TRBV7-9 combines with J gene TRBJ1-1, with 7 bases lining up with TRBD1. Germline V gene data show CDR1 as SEHNR and CDR2 as FQNEAQ (reference sequence). Trimming at V came to 5 bases and at J to 4 bases, leaving 13 bases not matched to a gene. CDR3 length equals 16 residues.

The chain is built from TRBV6-1 and TRBJ2-7; D gene unclear. V lost 8 bases and J lost 0, with 14 bases in between. The germline CDR1 and CDR2 sequences are MNHNS and SASEGT. The CDR3 covers 14 residues. CDR3: CASCALLLSYEQYF. CDR3 DNA sequence: TGTGCCAGCTGTGCCCTTCTCCTCTCCTACGAGCAGTACTTC.

The chain has TRBV5-1 and TRBJ2-1; 7 bases agree with TRBD1. There are 15 residues in the CDR3. With V trimmed by 4 bases and J by 4 bases, 8 bases remained unmatched. Germline V lookup: CDR1 SGHRS, CDR2 YFSETQ. Here the CDR3 reads CASSPRDSWYNEQFF. The CDR3 DNA reads TGCGCCAGCAGCCCACGGGACAGTTGGTACAATGAGCAGTTCTTC.

This rearrangement joins TRBV6-1 to TRBJ2-7; the D gene could be TRBD1 or TRBD2 (5 bases each). The V gene lost 8 bases and the J gene lost 4 bases, with 12 bases spanning the gap. Per the germline V gene, CDR1 is MNHNS and CDR2 is SASEGT. This CDR3 is built from 12 residues. CDR3 sequence (DNA): TGTGCCAGCTGGCATGGGGGTTACGAGCAGTACTTC. This codes for CASWHGGYEQYF.

V usage is TRBV28 and J usage is TRBJ1-1; D is unclear. This CDR3 comprises 13 residues. The germline V gene has CDR1 MDHEN and CDR2 SYDVKM. V was trimmed by 1 base and J by 7 bases, leaving 10 bases between them. CDR3 coding DNA: TGTGCCAGCAGTTTATTTGGACGGAATGAAGCTTTCTTT. Its protein product is CASSLFGRNEAFF.

J is TRBJ2-7 and V is TRBV4-1; 7 bases are shared with TRBD1. This CDR3 comprises 15 residues. J gave up 3 bases and V 5 bases, and 10 bases lay outside the gene matches. The germline CDR1 and CDR2 sequences are MGHRA and YSYEKL. The CDR3 here is CASSGELRGLYEQYF. The CDR3 DNA reads as TGCGCCAGCAGCGGTGAATTAAGGGGGCTCTACGAGCAGTACTTC.

The rearrangement links TRBV28 to TRBJ2-7, with D possibly being TRBD1 (6 bases). Germline assignment: CDR1 MDHEN and CDR2 SYDVKM. Trimming pared 9 bases from V and 4 bases from J, leaving 13 bases between. The CDR3 covers 12 residues. CDR3 coding DNA: TGTGCCAGTACAGGGATCCTATACGAGCAGTACTTC. As protein: CASTGILYEQYF.

The chain employs TRBV27 and TRBJ2-1; perhaps TRBD1 as D (7 bases). Germline V CDR1 and CDR2: MNHEY, SMNVEV (reference sequence). The CDR3 loop spans 14 amino acids. With 5 bases removed from V and 6 bases from J, the gap between germline ends came to 14 bases. This CDR3 reads CASSPDRRGNEQFF. CDR3 DNA: TGTGCCAGCAGTCCGGACAGGAGGGGCAATGAGCAGTTCTTC.

The rearrangement uses TRBV9 and TRBJ1-1; 10 bases are shared with TRBD1. Per the germline V gene, CDR1 is SGDLS and CDR2 is YYNGEE. J was trimmed by 0 bases and V by 3 bases; bases with no gene match: 5. This CDR3 is built from 16 residues. CDR3 coding DNA: TGTGCCAGCAGCGAGGGACAGGGGATAATGAACACTGAAGCTTTCTTT. Protein sequence: CASSEGQGIMNTEAFF.

CDR3 coding DNA: TGTGCCAGCAGTGAAGCGTCAACTTTCCCCGCCTACAATGAGCAGTTCTTC. Amino acids: CASSEASTFPAYNEQFF. The rearrangement uses TRBV2 and TRBJ2-1, with unresolved D. Trimming took off 0 bases at V and 2 bases at J, with 14 bases between the two ends. CDR1 and CDR2 (germline): SNHLY, FYNNEI. The CDR3 has 17 amino acids.

The chain recombines TRBV28 with TRBJ2-5, with 7 nucleotides matching TRBD2. The CDR3 contains 10 residues. V gave up 5 bases and J gave up 9 bases; unmatched junction bases: 0. The germline CDR1 and CDR2 sequences are MDHEN and SYDVKM. CDR3: CASSRGAQYF. The CDR3 nucleotides read TGTGCCAGCAGTCGGGGGGCCCAGTACTTC.

J is TRBJ2-1 and V is TRBV7-9; tentatively, D is TRBD1 (6 bases). The CDR3 has 18 amino acids. V dropped 5 bases and J dropped 7 bases, with 27 bases sitting between them. CDR1 is SEHNR and CDR2 is FQNEAQ in the germline V gene (reference sequence). CDR3 region: CASSALRGYEGMNNEQFF. CDR3 coding DNA: TGTGCCAGCAGCGCCCTGAGGGGGTACGAGGGTATGAATAATGAGCAGTTCTTC.

As for this clone: Within the sample, other DNA sequences also encode this same CDR3. This rearrangement joins TRBV5-6 to TRBJ2-3; no firm D call. Per the germline V gene, CDR1 is SGHDT and CDR2 is YYEEEE. Trimming took off 3 bases at V and 0 bases at J, with 5 bases between the two ends. This CDR3 region has 13 residues. The CDR3 DNA reads as TGTGCCAGCAGCTCCGGGAGCACAGATACGCAGTATTTT. As protein: CASSSGSTDTQYF.

J is TRBJ1-2 and V is TRBV5-1, with 8 positions matching TRBD1. The germline V gene encodes CDR1 SGHRS and CDR2 YFSETQ. Trimming cost V 4 bases and J 6 bases; bases outside gene matches: 5. The CDR3 covers 13 residues. CDR3 amino acids: CASSPWTGNGYTF. CDR3 bases: TGCGCCAGCAGCCCCTGGACAGGGAATGGCTACACCTTC.

The chain combines TRBV19 with TRBJ2-2, with TRBD2 as a possible D gene (6 bases). This CDR3 comprises 18 residues. Trimming stripped 8 bases from V and 1 base from J, with 23 bases between. Looked up from germline, CDR1 is LNHDA and CDR2 is SQIVND (reference sequence). The CDR3 protein is CASSTTEILAMNTGELFF. The CDR3 DNA reads TGTGCCAGTTCAACTACCGAAATTCTAGCGATGAACACCGGGGAGCTGTTTTTT.

This chain uses TRBV7-9 with TRBJ2-7, with D uncertain. In germline, CDR1 is SEHNR, CDR2 FQNEAQ (reference sequence). This CDR3 region has 13 residues. V was cut by 8 bases and J by 2 bases, with 13 bases left in between. The CDR3 spells CASSRSETYEQYF. In DNA form, the CDR3 reads TGTGCCAGCTCGCGCAGCGAGACCTACGAGCAGTACTTC.

The CDR3 region has the DNA TGTGCCAGCACGGTCGAGCGAGAGACCCAGTACTTC. It codes for CASTVERETQYF. The chain joins TRBV2 to TRBJ2-5, with no clear D. Between the trimmed V and J ends, which lost 7 bases and 4 bases, there was a span of 10 bases. Germline CDR1 is SNHLY and CDR2 is FYNNEI. This CDR3 comprises 12 residues.

V and J are TRBV7-8 and TRBJ1-1; D might be TRBD1 (5 bases). V lost 1 base and J lost 1, with 10 bases in between. Germline V lookup: CDR1 SGHVS, CDR2 FQNEAQ. This CDR3 comprises 15 residues. The CDR3 sequence is CASSLVGRGNTEAFF. In DNA form, the CDR3 reads TGTGCCAGCAGCTTAGTGGGGCGGGGGAACACTGAAGCTTTCTTT.